The rows below give T cell receptor beta chains drawn from one sample of a study of CD8 T cells in ankylosing spondylitis. From the 5' RACE reads, TCRdb called clonotypes with MiXCR, one entry per CDR3 protein. This repertoire shows around 280,000 distinct CDR3 sequences, around 20% found once; its top ten account for around 8%. Sequenced sample: blood, either unsorted or a sorted T cell fraction (not recorded which). The receptors shown here come from a male donor with ankylosing spondylitis or in good health (not recorded which). Each CDR3 is given with its conserved first and last residue. The order of the fields is J gene, V gene, D gene, clone size, CDR3 DNA, CDR3 protein. A D gene is named only where the DNA matches it firmly. Size tells how often a clone was seen (once, few, many) or the class of an expanded clone, and some rows leave it out.

TRBJ2-5 TRBV5-5 . few TGTGCCAGCAGCTTGGGGACAGCCCACCAAGAGACCCAGTACTTC CASSLGTAHQETQYF
TRBJ1-5 TRBV6-1 . many TGTGCCAGCAGTCATGGGCAGAATCAGCCCCAGCATTTT CASSHGQNQPQHF
TRBJ1-5 TRBV27 . . TGTGCCAGCAGTTCGGGACGCCCTAGCAATCAGCCCCAGCATTTT CASSSGRPSNQPQHF
TRBJ2-3 TRBV19 . few TGTGCCAGTAGTACCACGGACACATCCACAGATACGCAGTATTTT CASSTTDTSTDTQYF
TRBJ1-2 TRBV20-1 TRBD1 . TGCAGTGCTAGAGCTTTGACAGGGGACAACTATGGCTACACCTTC CSARALTGDNYGYTF
TRBJ2-3 TRBV27 TRBD1 once TGTGCCAGCAGTCGGGACAGGGGCATCATAGATACGCAGTATTTT CASSRDRGIIDTQYF
TRBJ2-4 TRBV12-3/TRBV12-4 . . TGTGCCAGCAGTTTAGCGCTTAAACGGCTTCAGTACTTC CASSLALKRLQYF
TRBJ1-6 TRBV5-1 . few TGCGCCAGCAGCTTGGAGGTCGGGCGGGAGTCACCCCTCCACTTT CASSLEVGRESPLHF
TRBJ2-3 TRBV10-3 . few TGTGCCACCCTATCGACAGCAGATACGCAGTATTTT CATLSTADTQYF
TRBJ2-3 TRBV25-1 . few TGTGCCAGCAGTAAACAGGGTTATCCTAGCACAGATACGCAGTATTTT CASSKQGYPSTDTQYF
TRBJ2-6 TRBV27 . few TGTGCCAGCAGTTTAATAGGTTCTGGGGCCAACGTCCTGACTTTC CASSLIGSGANVLTF
TRBJ2-1 TRBV5-1 . . TGCGCCAGCAGCTTGGAGGTTAGCTTGGGTGAGCAGTTCTTC CASSLEVSLGEQFF
TRBJ2-1 TRBV4-2 TRBD2 many TGTGCCAGCAGCCAAGGAGGCGGGGGCTCCTACAATGAGCAGTTCTTC CASSQGGGGSYNEQFF
TRBJ1-4 TRBV20-1 . few TGCAGTGCTAGAGACCCCCAAAAACTGTTTTTT CSARDPQKLFF
TRBJ1-6 TRBV28 . . TGTGCCAGCAGCCCTCTTCGGACGGGTGGAGATTCACCCCTCCACTTT CASSPLRTGGDSPLHF
TRBJ1-5 TRBV12-3/TRBV12-4 TRBD1 . TGTGCCAGCAGTTTGGGACAGGGAAGTCAGCCCCAGCATTTT CASSLGQGSQPQHF
TRBJ2-1 TRBV6-4 . few TGTGCCAGCAGTGACTCCGTGACGCCAGAGCAGTTCTTC CASSDSVTPEQFF
TRBJ2-2 TRBV20-1 TRBD2 many TGCAGTGCTAGAGCTCCGCGGGGGAGCACCGGGGAGCTGTTTTTT CSARAPRGSTGELFF